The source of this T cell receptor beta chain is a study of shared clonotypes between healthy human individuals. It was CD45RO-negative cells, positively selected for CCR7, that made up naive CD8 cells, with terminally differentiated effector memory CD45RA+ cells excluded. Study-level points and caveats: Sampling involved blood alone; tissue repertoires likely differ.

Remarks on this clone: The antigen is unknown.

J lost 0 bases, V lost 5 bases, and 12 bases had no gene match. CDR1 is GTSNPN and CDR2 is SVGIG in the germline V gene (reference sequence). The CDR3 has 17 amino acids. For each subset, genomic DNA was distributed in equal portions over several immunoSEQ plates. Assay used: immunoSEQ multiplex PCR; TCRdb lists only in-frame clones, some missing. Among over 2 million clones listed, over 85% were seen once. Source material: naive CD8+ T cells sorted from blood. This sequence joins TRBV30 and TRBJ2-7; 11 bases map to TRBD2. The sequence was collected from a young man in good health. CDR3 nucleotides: TGTGCCTGGTCAACGGGACTAGCGGACGCAAGCTCCTACGAGCAGTACTTC. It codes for CAWSTGLADASSYEQYF.